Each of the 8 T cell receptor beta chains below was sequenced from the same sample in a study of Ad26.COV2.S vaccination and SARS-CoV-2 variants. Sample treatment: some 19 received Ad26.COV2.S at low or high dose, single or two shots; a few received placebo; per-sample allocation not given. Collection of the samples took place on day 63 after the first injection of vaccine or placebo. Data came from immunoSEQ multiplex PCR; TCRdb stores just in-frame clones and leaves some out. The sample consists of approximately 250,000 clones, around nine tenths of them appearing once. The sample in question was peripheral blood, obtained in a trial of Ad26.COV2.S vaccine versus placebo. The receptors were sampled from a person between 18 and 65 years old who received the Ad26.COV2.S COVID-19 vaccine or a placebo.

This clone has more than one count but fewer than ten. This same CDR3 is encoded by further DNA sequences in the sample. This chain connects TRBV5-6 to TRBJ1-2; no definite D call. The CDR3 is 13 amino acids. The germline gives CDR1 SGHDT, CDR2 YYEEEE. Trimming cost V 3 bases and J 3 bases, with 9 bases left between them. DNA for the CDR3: TGTGCCAGCAGCTCTCAGGCCCACTATGGCTACACCTTC. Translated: CASSSQAHYGYTF.

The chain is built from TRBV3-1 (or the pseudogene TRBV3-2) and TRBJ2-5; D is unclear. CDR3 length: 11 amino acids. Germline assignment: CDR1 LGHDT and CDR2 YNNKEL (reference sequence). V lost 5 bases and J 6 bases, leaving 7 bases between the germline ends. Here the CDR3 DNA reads TGTGCCAGCAGCAAAAGAAAGACCCAGTACTTC. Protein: CASSKRKTQYF.

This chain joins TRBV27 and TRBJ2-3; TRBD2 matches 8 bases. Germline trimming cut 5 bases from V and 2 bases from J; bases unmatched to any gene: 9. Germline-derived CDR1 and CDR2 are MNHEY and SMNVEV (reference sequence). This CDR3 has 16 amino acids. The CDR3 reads CASSPLSGVFTDTQYF. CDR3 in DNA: TGTGCCAGCAGTCCACTTAGCGGGGTCTTCACAGATACGCAGTATTTT.

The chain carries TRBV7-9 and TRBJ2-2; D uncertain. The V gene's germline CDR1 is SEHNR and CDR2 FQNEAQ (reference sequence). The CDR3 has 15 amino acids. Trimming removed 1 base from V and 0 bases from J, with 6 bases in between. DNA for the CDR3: TGTGCCAGCAGCTTAGTCCAGACGAACACCGGGGAGCTGTTTTTT. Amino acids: CASSLVQTNTGELFF.

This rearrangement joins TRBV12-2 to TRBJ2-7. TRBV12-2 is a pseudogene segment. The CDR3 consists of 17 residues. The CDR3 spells CASRFNPGAVGCYEQYV. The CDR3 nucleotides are TGTGCAAGTCGCTTTAACCCCGGGGCCGTCGGGTGTTACGAGCAGTACGTC.

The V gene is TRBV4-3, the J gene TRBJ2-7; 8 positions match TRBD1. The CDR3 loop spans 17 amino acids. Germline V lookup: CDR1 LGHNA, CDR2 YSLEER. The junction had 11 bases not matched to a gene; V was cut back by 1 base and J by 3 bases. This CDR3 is CASSQARPGQGIYEQYF. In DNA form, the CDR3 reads TGCGCCAGCAGCCAAGCCCGACCCGGACAGGGAATCTACGAGCAGTACTTC.

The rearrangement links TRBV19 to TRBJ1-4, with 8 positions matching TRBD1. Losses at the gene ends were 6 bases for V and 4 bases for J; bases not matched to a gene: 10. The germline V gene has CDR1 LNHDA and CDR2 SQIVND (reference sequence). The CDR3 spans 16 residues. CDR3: CASRLQGARSNEKLFF. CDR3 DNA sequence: TGTGCCAGTAGACTTCAGGGGGCGCGTAGTAATGAAAAACTGTTTTTT.

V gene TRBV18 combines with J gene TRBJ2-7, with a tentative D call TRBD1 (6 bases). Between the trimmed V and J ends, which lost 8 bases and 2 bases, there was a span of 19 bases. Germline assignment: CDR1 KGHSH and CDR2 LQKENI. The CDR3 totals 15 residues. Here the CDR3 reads CASSVGSRGTYEQYF. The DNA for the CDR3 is TGTGCCAGCAGCGTCGGTAGCAGGGGTACCTACGAGCAGTACTTC.